The 13 T cell receptor beta chains reported below all come from one sample, sequenced in a study of shared clonotypes between healthy human individuals. Generated by immunoSEQ multiplex PCR, the TCRdb table keeps only in-frame clones and is missing some. Found here are roughly 1,500,000 clones, approximately 98.5% of them singletons; the top ten hold around 0.38%. Sample: naive CD4+ T cells sorted from blood. Noted subset: CD45RA+ positively selected. All receptors come from a man aged 25 to 40 in good health.

The chain employs TRBV5-1 and TRBJ2-1; D is uncertain. The germline V and J ends were trimmed by 2 bases and 4 bases, with 16 bases remaining between them. This CDR3 has 16 amino acids. Per germline, CDR1 SGHRS and CDR2 YFSETQ. For the CDR3, the DNA is TGCGCCAGCAGCTTAGTTGGAAGTCCAGAGTACAATGAGCAGTTCTTC. This translates into CASSLVGSPEYNEQFF.

The rearrangement uses TRBV28 and TRBJ2-2; D is possibly TRBD2 (6 bases). This CDR3 has 14 residues. Germline CDR1 MDHEN, CDR2 SYDVKM. V lost 8 bases, J lost 6 bases, and 16 bases lay in between. The CDR3 DNA sequence: TGTGCCAGCCTTAATAGGAGGGGTTCCGGGGAGCTGTTTTTT. Translating it yields CASLNRRGSGELFF.

This sequence joins TRBV10-2 and TRBJ2-1; D gene ambiguous. CDR1 and CDR2 from the germline V gene are WSHSY and SAAADI. The V end was cut by 6 bases, the J end by 5 bases, with 5 bases between. There are 11 residues in the CDR3. The CDR3 here is CASSTNNEQFF. CDR3 DNA: TGCGCCAGCAGCACAAACAATGAGCAGTTCTTC.

The chain recombines TRBV6-1 with TRBJ1-5, with D maybe TRBD1 (5 bases). The CDR3 is 14 amino acids. V lost 2 bases, J lost 7 bases, and 12 bases lay in between. The germline CDR1 and CDR2 sequences are MNHNS and SASEGT. In DNA form, the CDR3 reads TGTGCCAGCAGTGAATCGGGGGTCGGGCAGCCCCAGCATTTT. This encodes CASSESGVGQPQHF.

The chain links TRBV19 to TRBJ1-1, with 7 bases fitting TRBD1. The CDR3 is 15 amino acids. In germline, CDR1 is LNHDA, CDR2 SQIVND (reference sequence). V was clipped by 6 bases and J by 5 bases; unmatched bases: 12. The CDR3 spells CASSLRTGVGTEAFF. The CDR3 nucleotides are TGTGCCAGTAGCCTTCGCACAGGGGTTGGGACTGAAGCTTTCTTT.

This clone was recorded only once. This chain uses TRBV7-2 with TRBJ2-2; D unresolved. Trimming cost V 6 bases and J 1 base, with 12 bases left between them. The CDR3 totals 15 residues. Germline CDR1 is SGHTA and CDR2 is FQGNSA. In nucleotides, the CDR3 is TGTGCCAGCAGTCCGAGGTTGGGGAACACCGGGGAGCTGTTTTTT. Translated: CASSPRLGNTGELFF.

This chain connects TRBV9 to TRBJ2-3; D is possibly TRBD2 (6 bases). V lost 4 bases to trimming and J lost 3 bases, with 27 bases between them. Germline V gene lookup returns CDR1 SGDLS and CDR2 YYNGEE. CDR3 length equals 19 residues. This chain's CDR3 is CASSPETGSGVLRTDTQYF. The CDR3 bases are TGTGCCAGCAGCCCCGAAACAGGTAGCGGTGTTCTTAGGACAGATACGCAGTATTTT.

The chain recombines TRBV11-3 with TRBJ2-7; D is unclear. In germline, CDR1 is SGHNT, CDR2 YENEEA. Trimming shortened V by 5 bases and J by 8 bases, and 4 bases separated the two germline ends. The CDR3 loop spans 9 amino acids. CDR3 region: CASSQKQYF. The CDR3 DNA is TGTGCCAGCAGCCAGAAGCAGTACTTC.

V usage is TRBV9 and J usage is TRBJ2-1; either TRBD1 or TRBD2 may fit D (5 bases each). CDR1 and CDR2 from the germline V gene are SGDLS and YYNGEE. V shed 3 bases and J shed 0 bases, with 10 bases lying between them. This CDR3 is built from 15 residues. The CDR3 region has the DNA TGTGCCAGCAGCGGGGGCCGGGGCTCCTACAATGAGCAGTTCTTC. This codes for CASSGGRGSYNEQFF.

The J gene is TRBJ2-2, the V gene TRBV6-5, with D tentatively TRBD1 (6 bases). Trimming stripped 1 base from V and 5 bases from J, with 8 bases between. The CDR3 is made up of 14 amino acids. Germline values: CDR1 MNHEY, CDR2 SVGAGI. CDR3 DNA sequence: TGTGCCAGCAGTTACTGGGACAAAACCGGGGAGCTGTTTTTT. Encoded protein: CASSYWDKTGELFF.

The table lists this clone with a count of one. The chain links TRBV10-3 to TRBJ2-3; 11 nucleotides line up with TRBD2. This CDR3 has 16 amino acids. V dropped 6 bases and J dropped 2; count of bases not matched to a gene: 7. Germline V gene sequence: CDR1 ENHRY, CDR2 SYGVKD. This CDR3 reads CAISQLAGGITDTQYF. The CDR3 DNA is TGTGCCATCAGCCAATTAGCGGGAGGGATCACAGATACGCAGTATTTT.

V gene TRBV4-2 combines with J gene TRBJ2-1; TRBD2 agrees at 8 bases. The CDR3 totals 16 residues. V gave up 1 base and J gave up 2 bases; unmatched junction bases: 4. Germline values: CDR1 LGHNA, CDR2 YNFKEQ. The CDR3 DNA reads TGTGCCAGCAGCCAAGGAACAGCGGGAGCCTACAATGAGCAGTTCTTC. Translated, it gives CASSQGTAGAYNEQFF.

The J gene is TRBJ2-1, the V gene TRBV7-9, with TRBD1 as a possible D gene (6 bases). The germline V and J ends were trimmed by 8 bases and 4 bases, with 12 bases remaining between them. Per the germline V gene, CDR1 is SEHNR and CDR2 is FQNEAQ (reference sequence). The CDR3 consists of 13 residues. CDR3 nucleotides: TGTGCCAGCGCCAGGGGCGAGTACAATGAGCAGTTCTTC. Its protein product is CASARGEYNEQFF.